Following are 14 T cell receptor beta chains from one sample sequenced in a study of shared clonotypes between healthy human individuals. The table came from immunoSEQ multiplex PCR; TCRdb's copy has only in-frame clones and leaves some out. This sample has millions of clones, with about 95% found just once. The naive CD8 fraction comprised CD45RO-negative cells positively selected for CCR7 and excluded terminally differentiated effector memory CD45RA+ cells. The sequenced sample was naive CD8+ T cells sorted from blood. These receptors originate from a man aged 18 to 29 in good health.

DNA for the CDR3: TGTGCCAGCAGCTTGGGCAAGACTAGCCGTAGCACAGATACGCAGTATTTT. This sequence encodes CASSLGKTSRSTDTQYF. This sequence joins TRBV13 and TRBJ2-3; TRBD2 aligns across 7 bases. There are 17 residues in the CDR3. Germline-derived CDR1 and CDR2 are PRHDT and FYEKMQ (reference sequence). V lost 3 bases, J lost 0 bases, and 9 bases stayed unmatched.

This clone has just a few counts. Additional DNA sequences in this sample encode the identical CDR3. The chain joins TRBV5-4 to TRBJ2-7; tentatively, D is TRBD2 (5 bases). V lost 0 bases and J 0 bases, leaving 10 bases between the germline ends. The CDR3 contains 15 residues. Germline assignment: CDR1 SGHNT and CDR2 YYREEE (reference sequence). The CDR3 region is CASSLDRGPSYEQYF. CDR3 DNA sequence: TGTGCCAGCAGCTTGGATCGGGGTCCCTCCTACGAGCAGTACTTC.

The J gene is TRBJ2-3, the V gene TRBV7-9; 9 bases are a match to TRBD2. This CDR3 region has 15 residues. V was pared by 1 base and J by 6 bases, with 5 bases of the junction left unmatched. The germline V gene encodes CDR1 SEHNR and CDR2 FQNEAQ (reference sequence). Written as DNA, the CDR3 is TGTGCCAGCAGCTTAGAGGTAGCGGGAGTCGATACGCAGTATTTT. Translation gives CASSLEVAGVDTQYF.

The chain uses TRBV4-1 and TRBJ1-4, with D maybe TRBD1 (5 bases). V lost 4 bases, J lost 8 bases, and 23 bases lay in between. CDR3 length equals 17 residues. CDR1 and CDR2 from the germline V gene are MGHRA and YSYEKL. The chain's CDR3 is CASSLRAGSGDGEKLFF. The CDR3 DNA follows: TGCGCCAGCAGCCTGAGGGCAGGGTCGGGGGACGGAGAAAAACTGTTTTTT.

The V gene is TRBV6-1, the J gene TRBJ2-3; the D gene is possibly TRBD1 (6 bases). Germline CDR1 and CDR2: MNHNS and SASEGT. The V end lost 5 bases, the J end lost 5 bases, and 8 bases lay between the germline ends. The CDR3 extends over 12 amino acids. CDR3 sequence: CASSHREDTQYF. The CDR3 bases are TGTGCCAGCAGTCACAGGGAAGATACGCAGTATTTT.

The V and J genes are TRBV7-6 and TRBJ2-7, with D possibly being TRBD1 (5 bases). This CDR3 has 13 amino acids. The V and J ends lost 5 bases and 4 bases respectively, with 12 bases between them. CDR1 is SGHVS, CDR2 FNYEAQ, per germline. CDR3 coding DNA: TGTGCCAGCAGCCCCAGACCAGGGTACGAGCAGTACTTC. Its protein is CASSPRPGYEQYF. The full variable domain, rest sourced from reference TRBV7-6 and TRBJ2-7, is GAGVSQSPRYKVTKRGQDVALRCDPISGHVSLYWYRQALGQGPEFLTYFNYEAQQDKSGLPNDRFSAERPEGSISTLTIQRTEQRDSAMYRCASSPRPGYEQYFGPGTRLTVT.

This clone was picked up one time. The J gene is TRBJ2-1, the V gene TRBV28; D is ambiguous. Between the trimmed V and J ends, which lost 4 bases and 7 bases, there was a span of 8 bases. The length of the CDR3 is 12 residues. The germline V gene has CDR1 MDHEN and CDR2 SYDVKM. The CDR3 sequence: CASSSEGNEQFF. CDR3 in DNA: TGTGCCAGCAGTTCTGAAGGGAATGAGCAGTTCTTC.

The V call is TRBV6-5, the J call TRBJ2-1; TRBD1 agrees at 10 bases. The CDR3 sequence is 14 residues long. The V gene's germline CDR1 is MNHEY and CDR2 SVGAGI. Trimming took 2 bases from V and 8 from J; bases not matched to a gene: 3. The CDR3, as DNA: TGTGCCAGCAGTTACGCGACAGGGGGCTATGAGCAGTTCTTC. Encoded protein: CASSYATGGYEQFF.

The chain uses TRBV27 and TRBJ1-5; 8 nucleotides align to TRBD1. Per the germline V gene, CDR1 is MNHEY and CDR2 is SMNVEV (reference sequence). This CDR3 contains 16 residues. Trimming cost V 5 bases and J 7 bases; bases outside gene matches: 13. CDR3 nucleotides: TGTGCCAGCAGTCCCGCTGACAGGGGAGGAGGGCAGCCCCAGCATTTT. Protein product: CASSPADRGGGQPQHF.

The chain couples TRBV5-4 to TRBJ2-7; TRBD1 aligns across 9 bases. There are 14 residues in the CDR3. CDR1 and CDR2 (germline): SGHNT, YYREEE (reference sequence). The V segment lost 4 bases and the J segment 3 bases; nucleotides outside the gene matches: 5. CDR3 DNA: TGTGCCAGCAGCCCGGAGGGACAGGGCTACGAGCAGTACTTC. Protein: CASSPEGQGYEQYF.

V is TRBV5-4 and J is TRBJ1-6; no clear D. The CDR3 is 18 amino acids. CDR1 SGHNT and CDR2 YYREEE come from the germline V gene (reference sequence). The V gene lost 0 bases and the J gene lost 0 bases, with 13 bases spanning the gap. CDR3 in DNA: TGTGCCAGCAGCTTGGGTCTATCAGAAAGCTCCTATAATTCACCCCTCCACTTT. Encoded protein: CASSLGLSESSYNSPLHF.

With respect to this clone: Other DNA sequences of this sample code for an identical CDR3. This rearrangement joins TRBV10-1 to TRBJ2-7, with D unclear. This CDR3 has 12 residues. Germline values: CDR1 WNHNN, CDR2 SYGVQD (reference sequence). With 6 bases removed from V and 2 bases from J, the gap between germline ends came to 8 bases. The chain's CDR3 is CASSAGAYEQYF. CDR3 DNA: TGCGCCAGCAGCGCCGGAGCCTACGAGCAGTACTTC.

This rearrangement joins TRBV27 to TRBJ1-2, with 9 bases lining up with TRBD1. The ends lost 4 bases at V and 4 bases at J; junction bases unmatched: 7. This CDR3 comprises 15 residues. The germline CDR1 and CDR2 sequences are MNHEY and SMNVEV (reference sequence). The CDR3 sequence is CASSSWTGEIYGYTF. CDR3 in DNA: TGTGCCAGCAGTTCATGGACAGGGGAAATCTATGGCTACACCTTC.

As for this clone: The sample carries other DNA sequences with the same CDR3. J is TRBJ2-7 and V is TRBV28; D possibly corresponds to TRBD1 (6 bases). The CDR3 covers 12 residues. Deletions cut 5 bases from V and 4 bases from J, with 9 bases between. Germline CDR1 is MDHEN and CDR2 is SYDVKM. CDR3 nucleotides: TGTGCCAGCAGTCTCAGGGGTTACGAGCAGTACTTC. Protein product: CASSLRGYEQYF. Looking up the rest from reference TRBV28 and TRBJ2-7 gives the full variable domain: DVKVTQSSRYLVKRTGEKVFLECVQDMDHENMFWYRQDPGLGLRLIYFSYDVKMKEKGDIPEGYSVSREKKERFSLILESASTNQTSMYLCASSLRGYEQYFGPGTRLTVT.